This T cell receptor beta chain came from a study of identical twins. Unique molecular identifiers were present on the cDNA, which also gained a universal primer site by template switching. A single record per CDR3 protein comes from TCRdb applying MiXCR to the 5' RACE reads. Of about 810,000 distinct CDR3 sequences listed, 9% to 15% were seen once; the top ten hold around 1.5%. This clonotype was seen at least ten times. Its antigen remains unidentified. Looked up from germline, CDR1 is SEHNR and CDR2 is FQNEAQ (reference sequence). Losses at the gene ends were 4 bases for V and 1 base for J; bases not matched to a gene: 2. This CDR3 has 15 residues. General study findings and limits: The models systematically underestimated how much out-of-frame TCR alpha was shared in monozygotic twins. Shared out-of-frame alpha sequences (those common to twins) showed excess low generation probability. Insertions ran lower in abundant cord blood beta clonotypes, though not in memory repertoires.

These data also featured in a second study, about yellow fever vaccine responses in identical twins.

The clonotype was recovered from a woman under 30 in good health. Sequencing used PBMCs. This chain links TRBV7-9 with TRBJ2-2; 8 nucleotides line up with TRBD2. CDR3 bases: TGTGCCAGCAGCTCGACTAGCGAGAACACCGGGGAGCTGTTTTTT. Translating it yields CASSSTSENTGELFF.